The rows below give T cell receptor beta chains drawn from one sample of a study of vaccination and CD4 T cells after COVID-19. Their antigen targets remain unknown. TCRdb reanalysed the PCR reads using MiXCR and keeps one entry per CDR3 protein. The table includes over 9,000 distinct CDR3 sequences, roughly 35% detected once. Input material: CD4+ T cells from blood, cultured in vitro. These receptors were obtained from a human donor in good health. Both conserved end residues are part of each CDR3. The order of the fields is CDR3 protein, CDR3 DNA, D gene, J gene, V gene, clone size. A D gene is named only where the DNA matches it firmly. Some rows mark clone size as missing; the rest say once, few, many or name a class of expanded clone.

CSARGQRGTGGVRYNEQFF | TGCAGTGCTAGAGGCCAACGGGGGACGGGCGGGGTCCGATACAATGAGCAGTTCTTC | NA | TRBJ2-1 | TRBV20-1 | NA
CATSDAGGITDTQYF | TGTGCCACCAGTGATGCAGGGGGCATCACAGATACGCAGTATTTT | TRBD1 | TRBJ2-3 | TRBV24-1 | NA
CASSYLSGSFSPSPYEQYF | TGTGCCAGCAGTTACCTTAGCGGGAGTTTCTCCCCATCCCCCTACGAGCAGTACTTC | TRBD2 | TRBJ2-7 | TRBV6-5 | NA
CASSSYQLAGGPETQYF | TGTGCCAGCAGCTCATACCAACTAGCGGGAGGGCCTGAGACCCAGTACTTC | TRBD2 | TRBJ2-5 | TRBV7-9 | medium-sized
CASSPRLAGDLGTDTQYF | TGTGCCAGCTCACCACGACTAGCGGGAGATTTGGGCACAGATACGCAGTATTTT | TRBD2 | TRBJ2-3 | TRBV18 | NA
CASRVVGNTGELFF | TGTGCCAGCAGGGTAGTAGGGAACACCGGGGAGCTGTTTTTT | NA | TRBJ2-2 | TRBV28 | NA
CAVGVNEQYF | TGTGCCGTTGGGGTCAACGAGCAGTACTTC | NA | TRBJ2-7 | TRBV19 | few
CASSPGWGADTQYF | TGTGCCAGCAGTCCTGGGTGGGGGGCAGATACGCAGTATTTT | NA | TRBJ2-3 | TRBV6-1 | few
CASSLVTGINYGYTF | TGTGCCAGCAGCTTAGTCACAGGGATTAACTATGGCTACACCTTC | NA | TRBJ1-2 | TRBV11-2 | NA
CASQPGRENTEAFF | TGTGCCAGCCAGCCGGGACGGGAGAACACTGAAGCTTTCTTT | NA | TRBJ1-1 | TRBV6-2/TRBV6-3 | few